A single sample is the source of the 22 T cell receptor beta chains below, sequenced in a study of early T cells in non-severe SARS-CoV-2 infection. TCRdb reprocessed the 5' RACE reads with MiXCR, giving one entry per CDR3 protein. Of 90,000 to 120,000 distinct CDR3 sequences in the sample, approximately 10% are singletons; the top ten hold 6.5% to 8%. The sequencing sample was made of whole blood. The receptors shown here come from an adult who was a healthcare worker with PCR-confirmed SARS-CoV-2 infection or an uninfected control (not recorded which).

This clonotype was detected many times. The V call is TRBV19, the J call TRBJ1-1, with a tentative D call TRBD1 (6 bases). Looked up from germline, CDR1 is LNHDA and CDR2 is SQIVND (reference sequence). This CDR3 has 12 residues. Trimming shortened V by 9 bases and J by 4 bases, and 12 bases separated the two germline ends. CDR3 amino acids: CASRTVPTEAFF. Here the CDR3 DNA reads TGTGCCAGCCGGACAGTTCCCACTGAAGCTTTCTTT.

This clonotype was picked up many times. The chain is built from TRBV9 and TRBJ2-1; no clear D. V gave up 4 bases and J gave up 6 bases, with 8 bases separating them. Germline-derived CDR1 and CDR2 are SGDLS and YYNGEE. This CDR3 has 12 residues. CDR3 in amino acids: CASSPAPNEQFF. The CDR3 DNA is TGTGCCAGCAGCCCGGCCCCCAATGAGCAGTTCTTC.

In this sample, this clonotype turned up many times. The CDR3 loop is CASSLDRSNQPQHF. Here the CDR3 DNA reads TGTGCCAGCAGCCTGGACAGGAGCAATCAGCCCCAGCATTTT. This chain links TRBV11-3 with TRBJ1-5; 7 nucleotides align to TRBD1. The germline CDR1 and CDR2 sequences are SGHNT and YENEEA. V shed 5 bases, J shed 1 base, and the junction held 2 bases outside the gene matches. The CDR3 is made up of 14 amino acids.

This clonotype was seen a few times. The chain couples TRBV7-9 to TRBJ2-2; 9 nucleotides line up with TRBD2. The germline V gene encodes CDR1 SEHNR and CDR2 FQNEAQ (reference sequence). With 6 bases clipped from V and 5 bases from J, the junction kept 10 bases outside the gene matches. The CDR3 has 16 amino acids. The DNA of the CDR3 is TGTGCCAGCAGAACAATAGCGGGAGTTTGGACCGGGGAGCTGTTTTTT. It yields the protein CASRTIAGVWTGELFF.

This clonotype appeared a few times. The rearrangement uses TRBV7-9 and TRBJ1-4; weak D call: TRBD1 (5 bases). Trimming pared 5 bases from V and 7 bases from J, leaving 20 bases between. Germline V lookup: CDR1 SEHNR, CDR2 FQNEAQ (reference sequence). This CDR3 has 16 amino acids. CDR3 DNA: TGTGCCAGCAGCCCCGGCGGGGACGGCGCGCTTGAAAAACTGTTTTTT. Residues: CASSPGGDGALEKLFF.

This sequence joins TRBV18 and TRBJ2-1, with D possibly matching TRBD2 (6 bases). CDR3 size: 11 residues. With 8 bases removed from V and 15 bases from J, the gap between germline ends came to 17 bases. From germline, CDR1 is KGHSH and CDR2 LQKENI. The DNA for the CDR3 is TGTGCCAGCAGCACGGGGGACCCCATGTTCTTC. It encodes CASSTGDPMFF.

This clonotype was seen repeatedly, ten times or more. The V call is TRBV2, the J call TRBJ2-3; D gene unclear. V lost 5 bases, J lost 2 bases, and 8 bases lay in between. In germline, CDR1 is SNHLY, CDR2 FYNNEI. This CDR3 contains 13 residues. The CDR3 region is CASSYDNTDTQYF. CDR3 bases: TGTGCCAGCAGTTACGACAACACAGATACGCAGTATTTT.

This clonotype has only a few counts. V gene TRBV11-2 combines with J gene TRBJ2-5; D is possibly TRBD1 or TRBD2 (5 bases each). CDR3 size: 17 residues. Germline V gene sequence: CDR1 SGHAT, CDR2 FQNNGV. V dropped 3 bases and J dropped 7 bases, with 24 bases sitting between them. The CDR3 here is CASSFFTGSKTGWTQYF. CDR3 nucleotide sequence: TGTGCCAGCAGCTTCTTCACAGGTTCTAAGACGGGGTGGACCCAGTACTTC.

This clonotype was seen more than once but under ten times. The CDR3 coding sequence is TGTGCCTGGGGTCAGGGGGGGGAGCAGTACTTC. Translated: CAWGQGGEQYF. This chain links TRBV30 with TRBJ2-7; D may correspond to TRBD1 or TRBD2 (7 bases each). The CDR3 covers 11 residues. Trimming pared 5 bases from V and 7 bases from J, leaving 12 bases between. Looked up from germline, CDR1 is GTSNPN and CDR2 is SVGIG (reference sequence).

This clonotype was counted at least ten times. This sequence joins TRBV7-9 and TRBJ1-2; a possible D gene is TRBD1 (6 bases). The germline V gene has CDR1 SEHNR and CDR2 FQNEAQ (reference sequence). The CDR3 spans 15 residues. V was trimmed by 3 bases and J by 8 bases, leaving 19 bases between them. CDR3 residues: CASSFGGWAQGGYTF. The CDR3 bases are TGTGCCAGCAGCTTCGGAGGTTGGGCCCAGGGGGGCTACACCTTC.

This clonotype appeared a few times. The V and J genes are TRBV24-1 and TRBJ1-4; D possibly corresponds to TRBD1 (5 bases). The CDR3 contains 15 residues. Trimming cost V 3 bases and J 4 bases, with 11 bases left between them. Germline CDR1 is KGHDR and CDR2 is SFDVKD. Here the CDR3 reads CATSDPGTGNEKLFF. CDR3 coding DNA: TGTGCCACCAGTGATCCCGGGACGGGTAATGAAAAACTGTTTTTT.

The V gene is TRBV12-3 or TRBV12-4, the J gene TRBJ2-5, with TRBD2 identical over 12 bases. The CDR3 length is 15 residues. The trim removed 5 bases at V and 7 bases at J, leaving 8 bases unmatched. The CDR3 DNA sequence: TGTGCCAGCAGTAGGCCTAGCGGGAGGGCCGGGACCCAGTACTTC. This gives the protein CASSRPSGRAGTQYF.

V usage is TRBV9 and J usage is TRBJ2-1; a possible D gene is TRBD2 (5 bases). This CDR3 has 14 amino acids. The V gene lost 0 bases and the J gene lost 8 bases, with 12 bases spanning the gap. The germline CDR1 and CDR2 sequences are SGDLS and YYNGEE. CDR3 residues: CASSVAGSGDEQFF. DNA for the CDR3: TGTGCCAGCAGCGTAGCGGGAAGCGGAGATGAGCAGTTCTTC.

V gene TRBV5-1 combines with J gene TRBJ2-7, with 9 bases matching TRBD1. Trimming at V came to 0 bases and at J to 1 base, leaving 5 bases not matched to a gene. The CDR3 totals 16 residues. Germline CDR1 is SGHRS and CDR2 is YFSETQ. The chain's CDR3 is CASSLAVQGASYEQYF. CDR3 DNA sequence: TGCGCCAGCAGCTTGGCGGTACAGGGGGCATCCTACGAGCAGTACTTC.

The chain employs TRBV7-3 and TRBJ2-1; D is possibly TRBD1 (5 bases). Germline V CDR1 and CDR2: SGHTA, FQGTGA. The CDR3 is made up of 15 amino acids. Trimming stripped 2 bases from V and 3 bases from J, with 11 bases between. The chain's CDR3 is CASSLRQGHYNEQFF. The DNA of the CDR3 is TGTGCCAGCAGCTTACGTCAGGGCCACTACAATGAGCAGTTCTTC. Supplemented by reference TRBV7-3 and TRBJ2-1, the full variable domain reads GAGVSQTPSNKVTEKGKYVELRCDPISGHTALYWYRQSLGQGPEFLIYFQGTGAADDSGLPNDRFFAVRPEGSVSTLKIQRTERGDSAVYLCASSLRQGHYNEQFFGPGTRLTVL.

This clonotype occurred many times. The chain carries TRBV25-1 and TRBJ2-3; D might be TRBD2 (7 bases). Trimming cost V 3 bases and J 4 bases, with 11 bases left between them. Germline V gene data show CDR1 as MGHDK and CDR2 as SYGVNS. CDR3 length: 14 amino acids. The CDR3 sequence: CASSEGGGADTQYF. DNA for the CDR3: TGTGCCAGCAGTGAGGGGGGGGGCGCAGATACGCAGTATTTT.

The CDR3: CASSHGVRDEQFF. In nucleotides, the CDR3 is TGTGCCAGCAGCCACGGGGTTCGCGATGAGCAGTTCTTC. V and J are TRBV14 and TRBJ2-1, with D tentatively TRBD2 (5 bases). Per germline, CDR1 SGHDN and CDR2 FVKESK. Trimming left V 3 bases short and J 8 bases short, with 11 bases between. This CDR3 has 13 residues.

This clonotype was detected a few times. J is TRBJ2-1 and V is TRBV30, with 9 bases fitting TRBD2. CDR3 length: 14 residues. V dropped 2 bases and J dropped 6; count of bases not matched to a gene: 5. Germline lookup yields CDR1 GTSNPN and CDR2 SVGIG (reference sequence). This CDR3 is CAWSLAGGSNEQFF. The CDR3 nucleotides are TGTGCCTGGAGTTTGGCGGGAGGGAGCAATGAGCAGTTCTTC.

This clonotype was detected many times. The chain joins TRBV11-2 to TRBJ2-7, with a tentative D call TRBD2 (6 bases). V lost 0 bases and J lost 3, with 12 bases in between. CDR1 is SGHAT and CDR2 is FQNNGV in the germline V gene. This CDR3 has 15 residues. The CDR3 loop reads CASSLDWGLGYEQYF. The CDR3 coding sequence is TGTGCCAGCAGCTTAGACTGGGGACTCGGCTACGAGCAGTACTTC.

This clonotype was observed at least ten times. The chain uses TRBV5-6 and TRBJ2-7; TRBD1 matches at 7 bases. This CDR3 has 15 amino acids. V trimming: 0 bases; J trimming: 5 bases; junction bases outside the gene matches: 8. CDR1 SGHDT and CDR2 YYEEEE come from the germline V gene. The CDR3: CASSLGDRGMDEQYF. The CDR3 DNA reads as TGTGCCAGCAGCTTGGGGGACAGAGGTATGGACGAGCAGTACTTC.

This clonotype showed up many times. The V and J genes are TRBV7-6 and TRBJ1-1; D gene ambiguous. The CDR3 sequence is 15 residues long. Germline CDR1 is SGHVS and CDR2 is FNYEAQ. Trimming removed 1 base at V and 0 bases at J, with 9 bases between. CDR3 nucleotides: TGTGCCAGCAGCTTAGACAGCCAGGTGAACACTGAAGCTTTCTTT. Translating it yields CASSLDSQVNTEAFF.

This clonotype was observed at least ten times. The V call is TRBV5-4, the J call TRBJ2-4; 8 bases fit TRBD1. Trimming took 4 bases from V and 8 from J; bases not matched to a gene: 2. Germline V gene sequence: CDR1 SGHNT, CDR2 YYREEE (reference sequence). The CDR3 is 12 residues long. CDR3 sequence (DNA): TGTGCCAGCAGCGAGACAGGGGACATTCAGTACTTC. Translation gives CASSETGDIQYF. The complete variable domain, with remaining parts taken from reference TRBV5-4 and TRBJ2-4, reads ETGVTQSPTHLIKTRGQQVTLRCSSQSGHNTVSWYQQALGQGPQFIFQYYREEENGRGNFPPRFSGLQFPNYSSELNVNALELDDSALYLCASSETGDIQYFGAGTRLSVL.